The clone carrying this T cell receptor beta chain came up many times. What it binds is not known. V lost 7 bases and J lost 0, with 13 bases in between. There are 15 residues in the CDR3. This sample was taken from a study of identical twins. Study-wide findings and caveats: Insertions were fewer in abundant cord blood beta clonotypes, whereas memory repertoires showed none of this pattern.

A universal primer site was incorporated via template switching, and the cDNA contained unique molecular identifiers. TCRdb processed the 5' RACE reads anew with MiXCR; each CDR3 protein has one entry. The repertoire includes roughly 350,000 distinct CDR3 sequences, approximately 8.8% of them detected once, and 7.5% to 9.5% sits in the top ten. The source material was naive T cells sorted from blood. The J gene is TRBJ1-3, the V gene TRBV12-3 or TRBV12-4; D is undetermined. This clonotype was obtained from a woman in her forties or fifties in good health. CDR3 region: CASNQLDNSGNTIYF. In nucleotides, the CDR3 is TGTGCCAGCAACCAACTAGACAACTCTGGAAACACCATATATTTT.